This TCR beta chain derives from a study of OX40 agonist ivuxolimab in advanced cancers. Study-wide background: Age averaged 60 years (range roughly 23 to 79), and 82.7% were male.

Autoimmune disease history or systemic immunosuppression barred patients. This table comes from immunoSEQ multiplex PCR, and its TCRdb copy is limited to in-frame clones, with some not included. In the table there are 90,000 to 120,000 clones, under 95% of which are singletons. Study findings and constraints: More expanded clones were seen, on average, in CD8+ T cells than in CD4+. At 0.1 to 3.0 mg/kg and by week 6, CD4+ and CD8+ T cells in the blood had expanded clonally.

To note about this clone: Its antigen is not identified.

The TCR sequence derives from an adult with an advanced solid tumor such as melanoma, head and neck, liver or kidney cancer. Sequencing used CD4+ or CD8+ T cells sorted from blood, obtained in a trial of the OX40 agonist ivuxolimab.

Here the CDR3 DNA reads TGTGCCAGCAGCCCTTTAAACACCATATATTTT. Its protein product is CASSPLNTIYF. This rearrangement joins TRBV7-9 to TRBJ1-3; D is undetermined. The germline V gene has CDR1 SEHNR and CDR2 FQNEAQ (reference sequence). This CDR3 is 11 amino acids long. Between the trimmed V and J ends, which lost 5 bases and 6 bases, there was a span of 5 bases.